The next 9 T cell receptor beta chains were all read from a single sample in a study of PD-L1 blockade in urothelial cancer. Time point indicated: pretreatment peripheral blood. Assay used: immunoSEQ multiplex PCR; TCRdb lists only in-frame clones, some missing. The top ten hold 2% to 2.5% of the sample, which has 95,000 to 100,000 clones, 80% to 90% seen once. The sequencing here drew on PBMCs, taken around atezolizumab (anti-PD-L1) treatment. The origin of the receptors is a man in his 60s with urothelial cancer.

The J gene is TRBJ1-5, the V gene TRBV27; possible D gene TRBD1, 5 bases. V gave up 1 base and J gave up 15 bases, with 16 bases separating them. CDR1 and CDR2 (germline): MNHEY, SMNVEV (reference sequence). This CDR3 is 13 amino acids long. The CDR3 sequence: CASSLYGDSVVHF. CDR3 bases: TGTGCCAGCAGTTTATACGGCGACAGCGTAGTGCATTTT.

V and J are TRBV6-5 and TRBJ1-1; 7 positions match TRBD1. J lost 4 bases, V lost 2 bases, and 7 bases had no gene match. The CDR3 extends over 15 amino acids. CDR1 MNHEY and CDR2 SVGAGI come from the germline V gene. The CDR3: CASSYRQGVATEAFF. The CDR3 DNA follows: TGTGCCAGCAGTTACCGACAGGGAGTAGCCACTGAAGCTTTCTTT.

The CDR3 bases are TGCAGCGTTGAAGATCGGAACGGGATCGAAGCTTTCTTT. Its translation is CSVEDRNGIEAFF. The chain recombines TRBV29-1 with TRBJ1-1; D not certain. Germline CDR1 and CDR2: SQVTM and ANQGSEA. This CDR3 region has 13 residues. The V gene lost 0 bases and the J gene lost 8 bases, with 13 bases spanning the gap.

The chain uses TRBV9 and TRBJ2-2; 7 bases line up with TRBD2. Trimming removed 4 bases from V and 5 bases from J; junction bases left unmatched: 11. Germline V lookup: CDR1 SGDLS, CDR2 YYNGEE. The CDR3 consists of 16 residues. The CDR3 nucleotides read TGTGCCAGCAGCCCCCTTCCGGGAGGTGAAACCGGGGAGCTGTTTTTT. It specifies CASSPLPGGETGELFF.

This rearrangement joins TRBV10-3 to TRBJ2-7, with 10 bases fitting TRBD1. The germline gives CDR1 ENHRY, CDR2 SYGVKD. This CDR3 has 14 amino acids. V lost 7 bases, J lost 6 bases, and 9 bases stayed unmatched. DNA for the CDR3: TGTGCCATCACCCCGGGACAGGGGACGGCCGAGCAGTACTTC. This encodes CAITPGQGTAEQYF.

The genes are TRBV2 and TRBJ2-4, with a weak D call TRBD2 (5 bases). V lost 2 bases, J lost 4 bases, and 9 bases lay in between. The CDR3 loop spans 14 amino acids. The germline V gene encodes CDR1 SNHLY and CDR2 FYNNEI. CDR3 DNA: TGTGCCAGCAGTGAACCCCCGGGGAAAAACATTCAGTACTTC. This encodes CASSEPPGKNIQYF.

The chain is built from TRBV5-1 and TRBJ2-3, with D tentatively TRBD2 (6 bases). V lost 0 bases to trimming and J lost 6 bases, with 14 bases between them. Germline CDR1 is SGHRS and CDR2 is YFSETQ. The CDR3 loop spans 15 amino acids. Here the CDR3 reads CASSLVGGMADTQYF. CDR3 nucleotide sequence: TGCGCCAGCAGCTTGGTCGGCGGGATGGCGGATACGCAGTATTTT.

V gene TRBV5-6 combines with J gene TRBJ1-5, with D perhaps matching TRBD1 (5 bases). V was trimmed by 3 bases and J by 4 bases, leaving 11 bases between them. This CDR3 region has 14 residues. CDR1 SGHDT and CDR2 YYEEEE come from the germline V gene. CDR3 sequence: CASSWGSSNQPQHF. The DNA for the CDR3 is TGTGCCAGCAGCTGGGGCTCCTCGAATCAGCCCCAGCATTTT.

This chain links TRBV6-6 with TRBJ2-3; TRBD2 might be the D (5 bases). This CDR3 comprises 14 residues. Trimming pared 2 bases from V and 4 bases from J, leaving 10 bases between. CDR1 and CDR2 (germline): MNHNY, SVGAGI (reference sequence). Here the CDR3 reads CASSYPGRPDTQYF. As DNA, the CDR3 is TGTGCCAGCAGTTACCCGGGGAGACCAGATACGCAGTATTTT.